The 22 T cell receptor beta chains below were found in one sample sequenced in a study of cytomegalovirus exposure and HLA in healthy donors. The PCR employed 60 Vbeta primers together with 13 Jbeta primers. Some clones are missing from TCRdb's copy, which holds only in-frame ones; the method was immunoSEQ multiplex PCR. The sample includes 70,000 to 90,000 clones, about 60% of them seen just once. The sample taken for sequencing was PBMCs. The receptors were sampled from a woman aged 40 to 50 in good health and CMV-seropositive.

This clone has more than one count but fewer than ten. The chain uses TRBV15 and TRBJ2-1; 10 bases line up with TRBD2. This CDR3 spans 17 amino acids. From germline, CDR1 is LNHNV and CDR2 YYDKDF (reference sequence). V lost 5 bases to trimming and J lost 0 bases; unmatched junction nucleotides: 7. CDR3 DNA: TGTGCCACCAGCGGGACTAGCGCTCCGTCCTCCTACAATGAGCAGTTCTTC. This gives the protein CATSGTSAPSSYNEQFF.

The V call is TRBV30, the J call TRBJ2-7; tentatively, D is TRBD2 (5 bases). CDR3 length: 12 residues. CDR1 is GTSNPN and CDR2 is SVGIG in the germline V gene (reference sequence). Between the trimmed V and J ends, which lost 0 bases and 6 bases, there was a span of 9 bases. This chain's CDR3 is CAWSVLGIEQYF. In DNA, the CDR3 is TGTGCCTGGAGTGTACTCGGGATCGAGCAGTACTTC.

The chain couples TRBV7-2 to TRBJ2-2; D not certain. This CDR3 is built from 14 residues. Deletions cut 5 bases from V and 3 bases from J, with 10 bases between. Germline loops: CDR1 SGHTA, CDR2 FQGNSA. The CDR3 sequence is CASSPFKHTGELFF. CDR3 coding DNA: TGTGCCAGCAGCCCGTTTAAGCACACCGGGGAGCTGTTTTTT.

This clone was counted between two and nine times. The rearrangement uses TRBV28 and TRBJ2-3, with a tentative D call TRBD2 (6 bases). Germline assignment: CDR1 MDHEN and CDR2 SYDVKM. The CDR3 spans 15 residues. With 7 bases removed from V and 5 bases from J, the gap between germline ends came to 19 bases. The CDR3 nucleotides are TGTGCCAGCATCCCGGCCTCCCTCGGGGGAGATACGCAGTATTTT. This encodes CASIPASLGGDTQYF.

J is TRBJ1-4 and V is TRBV28; the D is unclear. With 10 bases removed from V and 3 bases from J, the gap between germline ends came to 12 bases. CDR1 is MDHEN and CDR2 is SYDVKM in the germline V gene. CDR3 length: 13 residues. Here the CDR3 DNA reads TGTGCCACCATCCAGGCAGCTAATGAAAAACTGTTTTTT. Residues: CATIQAANEKLFF.

The gene calls are TRBV7-9 and TRBJ2-7; 7 positions match TRBD2. The junction had 3 bases not matched to a gene; V was cut back by 0 bases and J by 7 bases. The CDR3 has 13 residues. The germline V gene has CDR1 SEHNR and CDR2 FQNEAQ (reference sequence). In DNA, the CDR3 is TGTGCCAGCAGCTTAGCTGGGGGGGGAGAGCAGTACTTC. Protein sequence: CASSLAGGGEQYF. The whole variable domain, filled in from reference TRBV7-9 and TRBJ2-7, reads DTGVSQNPRHKITKRGQNVTFRCDPISEHNRLYWYRQTLGQGPEFLTYFQNEAQLEKSRLLSDRFSAERPKGSFSTLEIQRTEQGDSAMYLCASSLAGGGEQYFGPGTRLTVT.

The chain couples TRBV7-8 to TRBJ1-2; the match to TRBD1 covers 7 bases. Germline loops: CDR1 SGHVS, CDR2 FQNEAQ. This CDR3 has 13 residues. The junction had 3 bases not matched to a gene; V was cut back by 4 bases and J by 4 bases. CDR3 nucleotides: TGTGCCAGCAGCTGGGGACAGAGCTATGGCTACACCTTC. Its protein is CASSWGQSYGYTF. The variable domain in full, with the rest retrieved from reference TRBV7-8 and TRBJ1-2, is GAGVSQSPRYKVAKRGQDVALRCDPISGHVSLFWYQQALGQGPEFLTYFQNEAQLDKSGLPSDRFFAERPEGSVSTLKIQRTQQEDSAVYLCASSWGQSYGYTFGSGTRLTVV.

J is TRBJ2-3 and V is TRBV9; D perhaps matches TRBD2 (5 bases). The CDR3 sequence is 13 residues long. Trimming took off 4 bases at V and 3 bases at J, with 9 bases between the two ends. Germline V lookup: CDR1 SGDLS, CDR2 YYNGEE. CDR3 region: CASSTPGTDTQYF. In DNA, the CDR3 is TGTGCCAGCAGCACCCCGGGAACAGATACGCAGTATTTT. Together with reference TRBV9 and TRBJ2-3, the CDR3 gives the full variable domain: DSGVTQTPKHLITATGQRVTLRCSPRSGDLSVYWYQQSLDQGLQFLIQYYNGEERAKGNILERFSAQQFPDLHSELNLSSLELGDSALYFCASSTPGTDTQYFGPGTRLTVL.

This chain connects TRBV27 to TRBJ2-5; possible D gene TRBD1, 7 bases. Trimming removed 3 bases at V and 4 bases at J, with 18 bases between. Germline CDR1 and CDR2: MNHEY and SMNVEV (reference sequence). This CDR3 comprises 16 residues. Here the CDR3 DNA reads TGTGCCAGCAGTTTTCTGTTGACAGGGAGGTTAGAGACCCAGTACTTC. Amino acids: CASSFLLTGRLETQYF.

V and J are TRBV5-5 and TRBJ1-5; 7 positions match TRBD1. Germline V lookup: CDR1 SGHKS, CDR2 YYEKEE (reference sequence). The CDR3 has 18 amino acids. J gave up 1 base and V 2 bases, and 12 bases lay outside the gene matches. The CDR3 region has the DNA TGTGCCAGCAGCTTCGATGGCAGGGGGGATTTCAGCAATCAGCCCCAGCATTTT. Translating it yields CASSFDGRGDFSNQPQHF.

The chain links TRBV28 to TRBJ2-2; 16 bases fit TRBD2. Germline values: CDR1 MDHEN, CDR2 SYDVKM. This CDR3 comprises 17 residues. The trim removed 4 bases at V and 13 bases at J, leaving 12 bases unmatched. For the CDR3, the DNA is TGTGCCAGCAGTTCATTGCCGGGGACTAGCGGGAGGGTTCGGCTGTTTTTT. Protein sequence: CASSSLPGTSGRVRLFF.

This clone is a singleton in its sample. This rearrangement joins TRBV6-4 to TRBJ2-7; 8 bases are shared with TRBD2. The germline gives CDR1 MRHNA, CDR2 SNTAGT. The J segment lost 4 bases and the V segment lost 8 bases, leaving 28 bases of the junction unmatched. The CDR3 length is 20 residues. The chain's CDR3 is CASPGLVWSPSGNKKYEQYF. The CDR3 coding sequence is TGTGCCAGCCCGGGACTAGTTTGGTCCCCGAGCGGAAACAAGAAATACGAGCAGTACTTC.

V gene TRBV7-9 combines with J gene TRBJ2-5; 10 bases fit TRBD1. The CDR3 totals 17 residues. Trimming cost V 2 bases and J 4 bases; bases outside gene matches: 10. The germline CDR1 and CDR2 sequences are SEHNR and FQNEAQ (reference sequence). The CDR3 sequence: CASSLIGTGVPRETQYF. For the CDR3, the DNA is TGTGCCAGCAGCTTAATCGGGACAGGGGTACCAAGAGAGACCCAGTACTTC.

As to this clone: The likely explanation is a read error, given a far larger clone one base away. The chain joins TRBV4-3 to TRBJ1-1; D is possibly TRBD1 (6 bases). Trimming left V 1 base short and J 3 bases short, with 15 bases between. From germline, CDR1 is LGHNA and CDR2 YSLEER. The CDR3 has 16 amino acids. DNA of the CDR3: TGCGCCAGCAGCCAAGGTCTAGGGGGAGTGGACACTGAAGCTTTCTTT. Its protein is CASSQGLGGVDTEAFF.

This chain connects TRBV28 to TRBJ2-7; 8 positions match TRBD2. The CDR3 has 14 residues. The trim removed 6 bases at V and 2 bases at J, leaving 6 bases unmatched. Germline V gene lookup returns CDR1 MDHEN and CDR2 SYDVKM. CDR3 nucleotides: TGTGCCAGCAGCCTCACTAGCGGACCCTACGAGCAGTACTTC. This codes for CASSLTSGPYEQYF.

This clone appeared a single time. The V gene is TRBV5-1, the J gene TRBJ1-2, with TRBD1 identical over 8 bases. Germline V gene lookup returns CDR1 SGHRS and CDR2 YFSETQ. With V trimmed by 0 bases and J by 7 bases, 8 bases remained unmatched. The CDR3 consists of 15 residues. The CDR3 sequence: CASSLEAGGASGYTF. CDR3 sequence (DNA): TGCGCCAGCAGCTTGGAGGCAGGGGGCGCCTCTGGCTACACCTTC.

V usage is TRBV5-1 and J usage is TRBJ2-3; 12 bases match TRBD2. This CDR3 has 17 amino acids. CDR1 and CDR2 (germline): SGHRS, YFSETQ. With V trimmed by 0 bases and J by 6 bases, 8 bases remained unmatched. CDR3 loop: CASSLGGLTSGSDTQYF. CDR3 bases: TGCGCCAGCAGCTTGGGCGGTTTGACTAGCGGGAGTGATACGCAGTATTTT. Full variable domain (remainder filled in from reference TRBV5-1 and TRBJ2-3): KAGVTQTPRYLIKTRGQQVTLSCSPISGHRSVSWYQQTPGQGLQFLFEYFSETQRNKGNFPGRFSGRQFSNSRSEMNVSTLELGDSALYLCASSLGGLTSGSDTQYFGPGTRLTVL.

The genes are TRBV6-8 and TRBJ2-3, with 7 bases identical to TRBD1. V lost 6 bases, J lost 3 bases, and 6 bases stayed unmatched. The CDR3 sequence is 14 residues long. Germline CDR1 is MNHGY and CDR2 is SAAAGT. The CDR3 loop reads CASRPRDRTDTQYF. The CDR3 DNA reads as TGTGCCAGCAGACCCCGGGACAGAACAGATACGCAGTATTTT.

The chain is built from TRBV2 and TRBJ2-1; 7 nucleotides match TRBD2. This CDR3 spans 15 amino acids. V dropped 7 bases and J dropped 0; count of bases not matched to a gene: 6. The germline V gene encodes CDR1 SNHLY and CDR2 FYNNEI. The CDR3 reads CASTRLANSYNEQFF. DNA for the CDR3: TGTGCCAGCACTAGACTAGCCAACTCCTACAATGAGCAGTTCTTC.

This clone was seen more than once but under ten times. J is TRBJ1-2 and V is TRBV28; 12 bases line up with TRBD1. CDR3 length: 15 residues. Trimming cost V 3 bases and J 7 bases; bases outside gene matches: 6. The germline CDR1 and CDR2 sequences are MDHEN and SYDVKM. CDR3 sequence: CASSLGQGASGGYTF. DNA for the CDR3: TGTGCCAGCAGTTTGGGACAGGGGGCGTCTGGTGGCTACACCTTC.

The chain combines TRBV28 with TRBJ2-1, with 7 positions matching TRBD1. V lost 7 bases, J lost 3 bases, and 3 bases stayed unmatched. There are 13 residues in the CDR3. CDR1 and CDR2 (germline): MDHEN, SYDVKM. CDR3 sequence reads: CASNTGVYNEQFF. In DNA form, the CDR3 reads TGTGCCAGCAATACAGGGGTCTACAATGAGCAGTTCTTC. Based on the CDR3 plus reference TRBV28 and TRBJ2-1, the full variable domain is DVKVTQSSRYLVKRTGEKVFLECVQDMDHENMFWYRQDPGLGLRLIYFSYDVKMKEKGDIPEGYSVSREKKERFSLILESASTNQTSMYLCASNTGVYNEQFFGPGTRLTVL.

This chain links TRBV7-2 with TRBJ2-1; 7 bases match TRBD1. Germline V gives CDR1 SGHTA, CDR2 FQGNSA. V shed 1 base and J 9 bases; nucleotides not matched to a gene: 9. This CDR3 region has 15 residues. The CDR3 DNA follows: TGTGCCAGCAGCTTAGTAGGGACAGCAATGGGTGAGCAGTTCTTC. Its translation: CASSLVGTAMGEQFF.